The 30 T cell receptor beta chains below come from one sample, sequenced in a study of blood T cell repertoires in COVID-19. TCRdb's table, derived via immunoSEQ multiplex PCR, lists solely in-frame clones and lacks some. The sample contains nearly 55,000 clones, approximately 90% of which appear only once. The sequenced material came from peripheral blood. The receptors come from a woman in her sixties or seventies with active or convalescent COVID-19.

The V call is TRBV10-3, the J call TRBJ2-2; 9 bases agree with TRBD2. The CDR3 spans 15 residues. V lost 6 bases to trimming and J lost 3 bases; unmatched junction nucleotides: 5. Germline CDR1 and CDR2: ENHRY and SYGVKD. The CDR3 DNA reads TGTGCCATCAGCAGAGCGGGAGGTGACACCGGGGAGCTGTTTTTT. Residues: CAISRAGGDTGELFF.

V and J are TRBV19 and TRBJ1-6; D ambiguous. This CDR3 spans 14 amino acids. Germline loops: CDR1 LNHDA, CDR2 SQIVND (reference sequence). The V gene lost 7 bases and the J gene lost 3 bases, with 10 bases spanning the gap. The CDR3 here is CASKPSHYNSPLHF. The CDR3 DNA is TGTGCCAGTAAACCAAGCCACTATAATTCACCCCTCCACTTT.

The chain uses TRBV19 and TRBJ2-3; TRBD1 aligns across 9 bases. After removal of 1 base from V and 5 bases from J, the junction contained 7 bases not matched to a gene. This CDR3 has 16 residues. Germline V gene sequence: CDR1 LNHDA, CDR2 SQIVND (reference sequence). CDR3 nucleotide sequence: TGTGCCAGTAGTATAGGGGGGACAGGGAAAAAAGATACGCAGTATTTT. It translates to CASSIGGTGKKDTQYF.

CDR3 sequence: CASSLSGHRDSKNIQYF. DNA of the CDR3: TGTGCCAGCAGTTTATCTGGGCACAGGGATTCCAAAAACATTCAGTACTTC. The chain recombines TRBV27 with TRBJ2-4; possible D gene TRBD1, 6 bases. V was pared by 0 bases and J by 2 bases, with 14 bases between. This CDR3 region has 17 residues. Per germline, CDR1 MNHEY and CDR2 SMNVEV (reference sequence).

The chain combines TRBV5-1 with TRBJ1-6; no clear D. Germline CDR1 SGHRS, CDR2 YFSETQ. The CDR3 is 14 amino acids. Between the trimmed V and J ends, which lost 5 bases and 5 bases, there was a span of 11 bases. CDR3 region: CASRVPGNNSPLHF. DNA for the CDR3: TGCGCCAGCAGGGTACCGGGTAATAATTCACCCCTCCACTTT.

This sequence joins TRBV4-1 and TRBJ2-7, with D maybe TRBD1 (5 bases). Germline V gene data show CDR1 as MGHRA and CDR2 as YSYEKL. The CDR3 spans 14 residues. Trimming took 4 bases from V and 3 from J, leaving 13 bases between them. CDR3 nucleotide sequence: TGCGCCAGCAGCCTCCCTGGGCAGGGCTACGAGCAGTACTTC. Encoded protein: CASSLPGQGYEQYF.

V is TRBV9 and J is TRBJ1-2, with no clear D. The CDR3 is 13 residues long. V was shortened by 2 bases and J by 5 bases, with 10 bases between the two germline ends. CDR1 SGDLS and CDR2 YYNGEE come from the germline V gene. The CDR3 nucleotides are TGTGCCAGCAGCGTTGACTCCAAGTATGGCTACACCTTC. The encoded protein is CASSVDSKYGYTF.

CDR3 in amino acids: CASRDLGQLNTEAFF. The CDR3 region has the DNA TGTGCCAGCAGAGACTTAGGACAGTTGAACACTGAAGCTTTCTTT. The V gene is TRBV6-5, the J gene TRBJ1-1, with D possibly matching TRBD1 (6 bases). The CDR3 loop spans 15 amino acids. CDR1 and CDR2 from the germline V gene are MNHEY and SVGAGI. V lost 6 bases and J 0 bases, leaving 14 bases between the germline ends.

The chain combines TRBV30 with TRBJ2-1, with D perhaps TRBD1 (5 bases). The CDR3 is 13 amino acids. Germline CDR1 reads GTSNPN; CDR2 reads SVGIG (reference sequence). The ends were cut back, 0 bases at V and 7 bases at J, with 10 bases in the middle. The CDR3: CAWSVGRANEQFF. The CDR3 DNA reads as TGTGCCTGGAGTGTCGGCAGGGCTAATGAGCAGTTCTTC.

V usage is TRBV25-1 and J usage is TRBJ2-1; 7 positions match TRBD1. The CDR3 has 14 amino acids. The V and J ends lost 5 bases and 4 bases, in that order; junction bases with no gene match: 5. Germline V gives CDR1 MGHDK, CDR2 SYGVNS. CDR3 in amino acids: CASSKQGTYNEQFF. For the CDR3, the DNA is TGTGCCAGCAGTAAACAGGGGACATACAATGAGCAGTTCTTC.

The CDR3 sequence is CASSKVGLAGADTQYF. The CDR3 coding sequence is TGTGCCAGCAGCAAAGTGGGCCTAGCGGGCGCAGATACGCAGTATTTT. The chain is built from TRBV21-1 and TRBJ2-3; TRBD2, the D gene given by the table, was not confirmed from the DNA. TRBV21-1 is labeled a pseudogene. The CDR3 is 16 residues long.

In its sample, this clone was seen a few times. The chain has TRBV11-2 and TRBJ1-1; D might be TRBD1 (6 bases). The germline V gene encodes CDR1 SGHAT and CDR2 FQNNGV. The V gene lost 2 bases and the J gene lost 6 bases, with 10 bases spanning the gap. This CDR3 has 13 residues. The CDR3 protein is CASSLTGTAEAFF. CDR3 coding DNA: TGTGCCAGCAGCTTAACAGGGACGGCTGAAGCTTTCTTT. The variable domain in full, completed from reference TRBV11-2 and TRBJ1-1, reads EAGVAQSPRYKIIEKRQSVAFWCNPISGHATLYWYQQILGQGPKLLIQFQNNGVVDDSQLPKDRFSAERLKGVDSTLKIQPAKLEDSAVYLCASSLTGTAEAFFGQGTRLTVV.

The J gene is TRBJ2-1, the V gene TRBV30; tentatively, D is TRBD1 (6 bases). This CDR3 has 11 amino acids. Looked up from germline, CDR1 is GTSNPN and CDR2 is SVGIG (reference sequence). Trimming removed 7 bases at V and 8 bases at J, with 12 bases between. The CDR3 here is CAFSGADEQFF. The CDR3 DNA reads TGTGCCTTTTCAGGGGCGGATGAGCAGTTCTTC.

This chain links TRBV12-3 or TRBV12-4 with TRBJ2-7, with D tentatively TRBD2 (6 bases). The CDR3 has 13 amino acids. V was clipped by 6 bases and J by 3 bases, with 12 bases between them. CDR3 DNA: TGTGCCAGCAGATCTGGAGGGGACTACGAGCAGTACTTC. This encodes CASRSGGDYEQYF.

CDR3 amino acids: CASLRDSTNEKLFF. The CDR3 DNA reads TGCGCCAGCCTTAGGGACAGTACTAATGAAAAACTGTTTTTT. The V call is TRBV5-1, the J call TRBJ1-4; 7 nucleotides match TRBD1. The CDR3 covers 14 residues. The germline V gene has CDR1 SGHRS and CDR2 YFSETQ. Unmatched junction bases numbered 5, after V lost 7 bases and J lost 2 bases.

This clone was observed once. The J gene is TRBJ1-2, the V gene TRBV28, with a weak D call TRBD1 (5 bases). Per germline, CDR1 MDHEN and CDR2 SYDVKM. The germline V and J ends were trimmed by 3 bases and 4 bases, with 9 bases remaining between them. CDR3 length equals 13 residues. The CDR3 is CASSLEGTYGYTF. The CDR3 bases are TGTGCCAGCAGTTTGGAGGGGACCTATGGCTACACCTTC.

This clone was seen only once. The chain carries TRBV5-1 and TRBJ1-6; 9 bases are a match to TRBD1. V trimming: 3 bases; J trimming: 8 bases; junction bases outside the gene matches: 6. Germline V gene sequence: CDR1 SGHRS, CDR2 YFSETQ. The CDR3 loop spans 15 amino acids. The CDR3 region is CASSWADRGDSPLHF. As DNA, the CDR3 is TGCGCCAGCAGCTGGGCGGACAGGGGTGATTCACCCCTCCACTTT.

The CDR3 loop is CASSLGTSGSGTDTQYF. CDR3 in DNA: TGTGCCAGCAGTTTAGGGACTAGCGGGAGCGGTACAGATACGCAGTATTTT. This chain uses TRBV27 with TRBJ2-3; TRBD2 aligns across 14 bases. Germline CDR1 is MNHEY and CDR2 is SMNVEV (reference sequence). The CDR3 totals 17 residues. V trimming: 2 bases; J trimming: 3 bases; junction bases outside the gene matches: 4.

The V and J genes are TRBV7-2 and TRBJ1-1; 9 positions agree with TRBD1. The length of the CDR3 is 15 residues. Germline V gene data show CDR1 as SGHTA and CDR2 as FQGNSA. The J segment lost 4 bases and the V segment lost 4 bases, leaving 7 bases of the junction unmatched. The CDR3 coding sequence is TGTGCCAGCAGCTCCTACCAGACAGGGGGCACTGAAGCTTTCTTT. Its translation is CASSSYQTGGTEAFF.

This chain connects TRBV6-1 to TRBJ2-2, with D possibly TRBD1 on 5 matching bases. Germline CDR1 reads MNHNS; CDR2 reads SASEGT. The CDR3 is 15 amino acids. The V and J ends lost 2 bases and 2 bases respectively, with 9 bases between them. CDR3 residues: CASSEQGINTGELFF. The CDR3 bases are TGTGCCAGCAGTGAACAGGGAATAAACACCGGGGAGCTGTTTTTT.

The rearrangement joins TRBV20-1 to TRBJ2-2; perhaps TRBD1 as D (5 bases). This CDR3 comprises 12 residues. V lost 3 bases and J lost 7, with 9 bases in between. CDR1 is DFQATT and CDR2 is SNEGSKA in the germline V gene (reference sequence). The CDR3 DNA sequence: TGCAGTGCTAGTCCAGGGATCGGGGAGCTGTTTTTT. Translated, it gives CSASPGIGELFF.

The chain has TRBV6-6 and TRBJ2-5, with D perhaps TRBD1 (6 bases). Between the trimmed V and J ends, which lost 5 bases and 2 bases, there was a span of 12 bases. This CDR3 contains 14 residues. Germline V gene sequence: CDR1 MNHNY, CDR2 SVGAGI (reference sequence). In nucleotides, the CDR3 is TGTGCCAGCAGTCGGACAGACTCGCAAGAGACCCAGTACTTC. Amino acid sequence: CASSRTDSQETQYF.

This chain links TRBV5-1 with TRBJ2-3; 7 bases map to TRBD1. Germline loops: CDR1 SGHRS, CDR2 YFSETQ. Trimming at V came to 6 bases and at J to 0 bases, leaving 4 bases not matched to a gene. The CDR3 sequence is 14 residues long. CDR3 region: CASKVGQSTDTQYF. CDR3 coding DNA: TGCGCCAGCAAGGTGGGACAGAGCACAGATACGCAGTATTTT.

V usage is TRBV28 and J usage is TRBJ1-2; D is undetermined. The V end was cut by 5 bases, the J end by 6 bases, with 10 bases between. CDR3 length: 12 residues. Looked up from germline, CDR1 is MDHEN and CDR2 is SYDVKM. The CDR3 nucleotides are TGTGCCAGCAGTCCTTCACTTGATGGCTACACCTTC. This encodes CASSPSLDGYTF.

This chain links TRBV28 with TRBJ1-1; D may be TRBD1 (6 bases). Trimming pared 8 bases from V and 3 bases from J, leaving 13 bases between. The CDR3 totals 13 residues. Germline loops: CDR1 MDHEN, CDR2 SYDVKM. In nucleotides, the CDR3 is TGTGCCAGCGACCCCACAGGGTACACTGAAGCTTTCTTT. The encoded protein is CASDPTGYTEAFF.

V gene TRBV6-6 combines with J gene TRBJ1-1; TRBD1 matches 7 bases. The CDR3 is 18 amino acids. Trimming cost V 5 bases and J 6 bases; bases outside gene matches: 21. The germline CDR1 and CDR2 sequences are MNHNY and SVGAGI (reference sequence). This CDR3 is CASSLVRGRVLISSEAFF. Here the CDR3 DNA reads TGTGCCAGCAGTCTCGTAAGGGGGCGCGTCCTGATCTCGTCTGAAGCTTTCTTT.

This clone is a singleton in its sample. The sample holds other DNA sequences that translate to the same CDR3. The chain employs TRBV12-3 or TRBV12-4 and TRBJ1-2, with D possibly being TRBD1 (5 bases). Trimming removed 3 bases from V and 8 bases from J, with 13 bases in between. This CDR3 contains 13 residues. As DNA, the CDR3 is TGTGCCAGCAGTTTGGGAACAGGAGACGGCTACACCTTC. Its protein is CASSLGTGDGYTF.

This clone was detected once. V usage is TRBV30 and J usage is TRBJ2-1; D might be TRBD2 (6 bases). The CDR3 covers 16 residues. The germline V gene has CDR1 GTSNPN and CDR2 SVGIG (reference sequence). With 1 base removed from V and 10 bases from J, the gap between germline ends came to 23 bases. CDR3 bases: TGTGCCTGGAGTGCCCCGTACGGGGGTGACCATTTGGAGCAGTTCTTC. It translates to CAWSAPYGGDHLEQFF. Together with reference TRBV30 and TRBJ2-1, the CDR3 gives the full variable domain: SQTIHQWPATLVQPVGSPLSLECTVEGTSNPNLYWYRQAAGRGLQLLFYSVGIGQISSEVPQNLSASRPQDRQFILSSKKLLLSDSGFYLCAWSAPYGGDHLEQFFGPGTRLTVL.

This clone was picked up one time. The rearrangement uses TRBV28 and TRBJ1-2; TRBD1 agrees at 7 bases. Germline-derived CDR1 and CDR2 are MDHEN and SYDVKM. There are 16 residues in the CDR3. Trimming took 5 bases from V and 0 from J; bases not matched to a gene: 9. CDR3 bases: TGTGCCAGCAGTGTGGGACAGACCTTAGCTAACTATGGCTACACCTTC. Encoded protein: CASSVGQTLANYGYTF.

The CDR3 DNA reads TGTGTCAGAAGCTTAGGAACAGGGGGAACTGACAATGAGCAGTTCTTC. It encodes CVRSLGTGGTDNEQFF. This chain links TRBV7-5 with TRBJ2-1; no DNA check was done on the table's D call, TRBD1. TRBV7-5 is classified as a pseudogene. This CDR3 is 16 amino acids long.